The 28 T cell receptor beta chains in this list originate from one sample, sequenced in a study of tumor-infiltrating lymphocytes in oesophageal squamous cell carcinoma. TCRdb reprocessed the PCR reads with MiXCR, giving one entry per CDR3 protein. Seen here are some 10,000 distinct CDR3 sequences, 40% to 65% observed once, and the top ten hold 15% to 20%. What was sequenced was esophageal tumor tissue. The receptors stem from a female donor with esophageal squamous cell carcinoma.

The V call is TRBV5-4, the J call TRBJ2-7; perhaps TRBD1 as D (6 bases). V lost 3 bases, J lost 7 bases, and 17 bases lay in between. Germline-derived CDR1 and CDR2 are SGHNT and YYREEE (reference sequence). The CDR3 length is 14 residues. Here the CDR3 DNA reads TGTGCCAGCAGCTCAGGGGAGACCTACAATGAGCAGTACTTC. This gives the protein CASSSGETYNEQYF. The whole variable domain, remainder taken from reference TRBV5-4 and TRBJ2-7, is ETGVTQSPTHLIKTRGQQVTLRCSSQSGHNTVSWYQQALGQGPQFIFQYYREEENGRGNFPPRFSGLQFPNYSSELNVNALELDDSALYLCASSSGETYNEQYFGPGTRLTVT.

V usage is TRBV7-3 and J usage is TRBJ2-2; D not resolved. Germline lookup yields CDR1 SGHTA and CDR2 FQGTGA. With 1 base removed from V and 4 bases from J, the gap between germline ends came to 4 bases. The CDR3 runs 13 residues. The DNA for the CDR3 is TGTGCCAGCAGCTTAAGGCCCACCGGGGAGCTGTTTTTT. Translating gives CASSLRPTGELFF.

This clonotype appeared many times. V is TRBV5-4 and J is TRBJ2-7, with a tentative D call TRBD2 (5 bases). This CDR3 spans 14 amino acids. Trimming left V 2 bases short and J 0 bases short, with 9 bases between. In germline, CDR1 is SGHNT, CDR2 YYREEE (reference sequence). The CDR3 region has the DNA TGTGCCAGCAGCTTTTACGGACTCTCCTACGAGCAGTACTTC. Protein product: CASSFYGLSYEQYF.

This clonotype has a count of ten or more. This chain links TRBV27 with TRBJ2-7, with D possibly matching TRBD2 (6 bases). Germline-derived CDR1 and CDR2 are MNHEY and SMNVEV (reference sequence). This CDR3 is 15 amino acids long. Trimming took off 5 bases at V and 2 bases at J, with 16 bases between the two ends. CDR3 nucleotide sequence: TGTGCCAGCAGTCCCCTCGGGGGATGGACCTACGAGCAGTACTTC. Protein: CASSPLGGWTYEQYF.

This clonotype appeared many times. V gene TRBV19 combines with J gene TRBJ2-2; 9 bases fit TRBD1. In germline, CDR1 is LNHDA, CDR2 SQIVND (reference sequence). V lost 4 bases and J lost 7; bases outside the gene matches: 13. This CDR3 has 17 amino acids. Written as DNA, the CDR3 is TGTGCCAGTAGTAGGACAGGGGCCGTTGGAATGTACGGGGAGCTGTTTTTT. Protein product: CASSRTGAVGMYGELFF.

This sequence joins TRBV27 and TRBJ1-1; D remains ambiguous. The germline V gene encodes CDR1 MNHEY and CDR2 SMNVEV (reference sequence). This CDR3 has 15 residues. Deletions cut 2 bases from V and 1 base from J, with 11 bases between. The CDR3 is CASSLGSAGNTEAFF. The CDR3 DNA reads TGTGCCAGCAGTTTAGGTTCAGCAGGGAACACTGAAGCTTTCTTT.

The chain links TRBV27 to TRBJ1-6, with no clear D. This CDR3 is built from 15 residues. Germline CDR1 reads MNHEY; CDR2 reads SMNVEV (reference sequence). The V end was cut by 5 bases, the J end by 5 bases, with 13 bases between. The CDR3 loop reads CASSLRIRNNSPLHF. In DNA form, the CDR3 reads TGTGCCAGCAGTCTCCGAATTAGAAATAATTCACCCCTCCACTTT.

This clonotype appeared a few times. The chain has TRBV2 and TRBJ1-5, with TRBD1 as a possible D gene (6 bases). V lost 3 bases to trimming and J lost 3 bases, with 12 bases between them. CDR1 SNHLY and CDR2 FYNNEI come from the germline V gene. The CDR3 contains 15 residues. CDR3 nucleotide sequence: TGTGCCAGCAGTGAGGAGGACAGTCTCAATCAGCCCCAGCATTTT. Protein sequence: CASSEEDSLNQPQHF.

The chain uses TRBV20-1 and TRBJ2-5; D remains ambiguous. The J call is in doubt because the DNA end fits TRBJ2-1 better. CDR3 length: 12 residues. From germline, CDR1 is DFQATT and CDR2 SNEGSKA (reference sequence). For the CDR3, the DNA is TGCAGTGCTAGAGGGTCGAGCAATGAGCAGTTCTTC. Protein: CSARGSSNEQFF.

The J gene is TRBJ1-4, the V gene TRBV7-6, with 7 bases identical to TRBD1. The CDR3 runs to 14 residues. CDR1 and CDR2 (germline): SGHVS, FNYEAQ. J was trimmed by 5 bases and V by 5 bases; bases with no gene match: 5. The CDR3 reads CASSPTDRNEKLFF. The DNA of the CDR3 is TGTGCCAGCAGCCCGACGGACAGGAATGAAAAACTGTTTTTT.

On this clonotype: An end of the junction does not agree with germline; a read error may underlie this. This chain uses TRBV7-2 with TRBJ2-3; D call uncertain. The germline V gene encodes CDR1 SGHTA and CDR2 FQGNSA. The CDR3 contains 14 residues. The DNA of the CDR3 is TGTGCCAGCAGCTTAGATGGTAGCAGAGATACGCAGTATTTT. Translated: CASSLDGSRDTQYF. The whole variable domain, filled in from reference TRBV7-2 and TRBJ2-3, reads GAGVSQSPSNKVTEKGKDVELRCDPISGHTALYWYRQSLGQGLEFLIYFQGNSAPDKSGLPSDRFSAERTGGSVSTLTIQRTQQEDSAVYLCASSLDGSRDTQYFGPGTRLTVL.

In its sample, this clonotype is medium-sized. The rearrangement uses TRBV6-1 and TRBJ1-2; 7 nucleotides line up with TRBD1. The germline CDR1 and CDR2 sequences are MNHNS and SASEGT. The CDR3 extends over 13 amino acids. J was trimmed by 2 bases and V by 5 bases; bases with no gene match: 2. The CDR3 sequence: CASSKGQNYGYTF. As DNA, the CDR3 is TGTGCCAGCAGTAAGGGACAGAACTATGGCTACACCTTC.

The sample holds a few counts of this clonotype. V usage is TRBV28 and J usage is TRBJ2-3, with 7 bases lining up with TRBD2. There are 17 residues in the CDR3. V shed 5 bases and J 2 bases; nucleotides not matched to a gene: 13. CDR1 and CDR2 (germline): MDHEN, SYDVKM. The CDR3: CASSPGTTGGYTDTQYF. In DNA form, the CDR3 reads TGTGCCAGCAGTCCGGGGACTACCGGGGGATACACAGATACGCAGTATTTT. Using reference TRBV28 and TRBJ2-3 for the parts outside the CDR3, the full variable domain is DVKVTQSSRYLVKRTGEKVFLECVQDMDHENMFWYRQDPGLGLRLIYFSYDVKMKEKGDIPEGYSVSREKKERFSLILESASTNQTSMYLCASSPGTTGGYTDTQYFGPGTRLTVL.

Points on this clonotype: Germline is not matched at one junction end, which may reflect a read error. This chain links TRBV6-1 with TRBJ2-3, with a tentative D call TRBD2 (6 bases). Germline CDR1 and CDR2: MNHNS and SASEGT. The CDR3 length is 14 residues. In DNA, the CDR3 is TGTGCCAGCAGCACCGGGACTTATAATTCACCCCTCCACTTC. Translated: CASSTGTYNSPLHF.

By sample share, this clonotype is large. V and J are TRBV7-9 and TRBJ2-1, with 7 bases aligning to TRBD2. The CDR3 extends over 17 amino acids. Germline assignment: CDR1 SEHNR and CDR2 FQNEAQ (reference sequence). Germline trimming cut 0 bases from V and 1 base from J; bases unmatched to any gene: 6. CDR3 region: CASSLAYDSGSYNEQFF. The DNA of the CDR3 is TGTGCCAGCAGCTTAGCCTACGATAGCGGGTCCTACAATGAGCAGTTCTTC.

This clonotype was seen ten or more times. A read error may explain this, as a much larger clone is one base away. The V and J genes are TRBV24-1 and TRBJ2-5; D possibly corresponds to TRBD1 (5 bases). V was pared by 9 bases and J by 11 bases, with 18 bases between. Germline loops: CDR1 KGHDR, CDR2 SFDVKD. This CDR3 is built from 12 residues. The CDR3 is CATAQGYNEQYF. CDR3 DNA sequence: TGTGCCACCGCCCAGGGTTACAATGAGCAGTACTTC.

The V call is TRBV7-3, the J call TRBJ2-3; no firm D call. The CDR3 extends over 16 amino acids. The germline CDR1 and CDR2 sequences are SGHTA and FQGTGA. The ends were cut back, 1 base at V and 5 bases at J, with 16 bases in the middle. In DNA form, the CDR3 reads TGTGCCAGCAGCTTAATCTCCTCCGGGCCAATAGATACGCAGTATTTT. Translation gives CASSLISSGPIDTQYF.

This chain uses TRBV7-6 with TRBJ1-1, with TRBD1 matching 8 bases. The length of the CDR3 is 14 residues. The trim removed 5 bases at V and 0 bases at J, leaving 2 bases unmatched. Germline V gene data show CDR1 as SGHVS and CDR2 as FNYEAQ. DNA for the CDR3: TGTGCCAGCAGCCAGGACAGGGTGAACACTGAAGCTTTCTTT. This translates into CASSQDRVNTEAFF.

This clonotype was seen repeatedly, ten times or more. This chain connects TRBV4-1 to TRBJ2-2; tentative D call: TRBD1 (6 bases). V dropped 3 bases and J dropped 10 bases, with 12 bases sitting between them. CDR3 length: 13 residues. Germline CDR1 and CDR2: MGHRA and YSYEKL. This chain's CDR3 is CASSQLGGMELFF. The CDR3 DNA reads as TGCGCCAGCAGCCAGTTAGGGGGAATGGAGCTGTTTTTT.

The chain is built from TRBV7-2 and TRBJ2-7; D is unclear. The CDR3 runs to 15 residues. Germline V gene lookup returns CDR1 SGHTA and CDR2 FQGNSA. The V gene lost 5 bases and the J gene lost 7 bases, with 21 bases spanning the gap. The CDR3 loop is CASSPDSTNYNEQYF. The CDR3 DNA follows: TGTGCCAGCAGCCCAGACTCGACCAACTACAATGAGCAGTACTTC. The variable domain in full, completed from reference TRBV7-2 and TRBJ2-7, reads GAGVSQSPSNKVTEKGKDVELRCDPISGHTALYWYRQSLGQGLEFLIYFQGNSAPDKSGLPSDRFSAERTGGSVSTLTIQRTQQEDSAVYLCASSPDSTNYNEQYFGPGTRLTVT.

This clonotype has more than one count but fewer than ten. Compared with germline, one end of the junction differs, possibly owing to a read error. In DNA form, the CDR3 reads TGTGCCACCTCCGAGGAGGGGCGTAAGTTCTTC. It yields the protein CATSEEGRKFF. The rearrangement uses TRBV2 and TRBJ2-7; TRBD2 is a possible D gene (6 bases). The germline V gene has CDR1 SNHLY and CDR2 FYNNEI. The CDR3 consists of 11 residues.

The gene calls are TRBV7-6 and TRBJ2-1, with D tentatively TRBD2 (6 bases). The ends were cut back, 1 base at V and 2 bases at J, with 12 bases in the middle. The CDR3 contains 16 residues. Per the germline V gene, CDR1 is SGHVS and CDR2 is FNYEAQ. This CDR3 is CASSLVQGTPYNEQFF. CDR3 nucleotides: TGTGCCAGCAGCTTAGTCCAAGGGACTCCCTACAATGAGCAGTTCTTC. Variable domain in full (rest from reference TRBV7-6 and TRBJ2-1): GAGVSQSPRYKVTKRGQDVALRCDPISGHVSLYWYRQALGQGPEFLTYFNYEAQQDKSGLPNDRFSAERPEGSISTLTIQRTEQRDSAMYRCASSLVQGTPYNEQFFGPGTRLTVL.

There are a few counts of this clonotype. This sequence joins TRBV12-3 or TRBV12-4 and TRBJ2-5, with a weak D call TRBD1 (6 bases). The J call may be wrong; the DNA end is better matched by TRBJ2-1. The CDR3 spans 13 residues. CDR3 region: CASSPHTGNEQFF. The DNA for the CDR3 is TGTGCCAGCAGTCCCCACACAGGGAATGAGCAGTTCTTC.

Remarks on this clonotype: Lacking the conserved final phenylalanine or tryptophan, this CDR3 likely reflects a read error. The DNA is omitted, as the CDR3 cannot be located on it reliably, and the CDR3 follows TCRdb's listing. The CDR3 sequence is CASGLILTAS. The chain employs TRBV12-5 and TRBJ2-1. CDR1 LGHNT and CDR2 FRNRAP come from the germline V gene. The CDR3 spans 10 residues, counting both ends.

The J gene is TRBJ2-2, the V gene TRBV7-4; 12 bases are a match to TRBD2. V shed 3 bases and J 4 bases; nucleotides not matched to a gene: 18. The CDR3 runs 21 residues. Germline lookup yields CDR1 SGHVT and CDR2 SQSDAQ. In DNA, the CDR3 is TGTGCCAGCAGCTTTAGTCCCCCTCTAGCGGGGGGGCCAATAAGCACCGGGGAGCTGTTTTTT. It yields the protein CASSFSPPLAGGPISTGELFF.

This clonotype appeared a few times. The gene calls are TRBV4-1 and TRBJ1-1, with 8 positions matching TRBD1. J was trimmed by 4 bases and V by 4 bases; bases with no gene match: 8. This CDR3 is built from 15 residues. Germline values: CDR1 MGHRA, CDR2 YSYEKL. The CDR3 DNA reads as TGCGCCAGCAGCCGAACGGGACAGGTGGGCACTGAAGCTTTCTTT. This gives the protein CASSRTGQVGTEAFF.

The V call is TRBV19, the J call TRBJ2-5; D might be TRBD2 (5 bases). From germline, CDR1 is LNHDA and CDR2 SQIVND (reference sequence). The CDR3 loop spans 15 amino acids. Trimming removed 4 bases from V and 4 bases from J, with 16 bases in between. The CDR3 sequence is CASSKAGRGRETQYF. CDR3 in DNA: TGTGCCAGTAGTAAGGCGGGCCGGGGTCGAGAGACCCAGTACTTC.

This clonotype occurred a few times. The CDR3 DNA reads as TGTGCCAGCAGTTTCCCCTCAGGGGTTGGCTACACCTTC. Translated: CASSFPSGVGYTF. The chain has TRBV27 and TRBJ1-2; tentatively, D is TRBD1 (6 bases). Per the germline V gene, CDR1 is MNHEY and CDR2 is SMNVEV (reference sequence). With 3 bases removed from V and 7 bases from J, the gap between germline ends came to 12 bases. The CDR3 contains 13 residues.